The subject of this entry is one TCR beta chain. The germline V gene has CDR1 LNHDA and CDR2 SQIVND (reference sequence). The CDR3 contains 12 residues. V was clipped by 8 bases and J by 4 bases; unmatched bases: 1. This sample is drawn from a study of blood T cell repertoires in COVID-19. Only in-frame clones appear in the TCRdb table, and some are missing; sequencing was by immunoSEQ multiplex PCR. The table records 200,000 or so clones, 83% of them present only once. This chain connects TRBV19 to TRBJ1-5; 8 positions agree with TRBD1. This clonotype originated in a woman aged 45-60 years who had been exposed to COVID-19. The sequenced sample consisted of PBMCs or T cells enriched from blood (not recorded which). CDR3 amino acids: CASHRGNQPQHF. The CDR3 DNA reads TGTGCCAGTCACAGGGGGAATCAGCCCCAGCATTTT.